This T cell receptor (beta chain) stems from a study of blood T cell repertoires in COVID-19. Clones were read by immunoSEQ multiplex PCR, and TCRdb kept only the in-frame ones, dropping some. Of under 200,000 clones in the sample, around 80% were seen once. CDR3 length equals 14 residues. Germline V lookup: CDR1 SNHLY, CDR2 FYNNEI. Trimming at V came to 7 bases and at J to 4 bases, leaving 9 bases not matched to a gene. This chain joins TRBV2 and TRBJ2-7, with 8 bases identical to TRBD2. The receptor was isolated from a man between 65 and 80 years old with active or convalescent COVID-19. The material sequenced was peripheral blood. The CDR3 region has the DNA TGTGCCAGCAAGATAGGGACTAGTGAATACGAGCAGTACTTC. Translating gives CASKIGTSEYEQYF. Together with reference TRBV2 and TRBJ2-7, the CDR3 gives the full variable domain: EPEVTQTPSHQVTQMGQEVILRCVPISNHLYFYWYRQILGQKVEFLVSFYNNEISEKSEIFDDQFSVERPDGSNFTLKIRSTKLEDSAMYFCASKIGTSEYEQYFGPGTRLTVT.